The 9 T cell receptor beta chains reported below all come from one sample, sequenced in a study of CXCR3-negative and CXCR3-positive naive CD8 T cells. These TCRs are of unknown antigen specificity. Through 5' RACE with UMI labels, the TRB cDNA libraries were prepared. TCRdb reprocessed the 5' RACE reads and stores each CDR3 protein as one record, lacking DNA. The table gives 150,000 to 170,000 distinct CDR3 sequences; the top ten clones make up under 0.5% of it. Study-level findings and limits: More hydrophobic TRB CDR3s occurred in CXCR3-positive than in CXCR3-negative naive cells.

The specimen was naive CXCR3+ CD8+ T cells from blood. Regarding subset: CD45RO-CCR7+CD27+CD95- naive CD8+ T cells expressing CXCR3 (TNR3+). The source is a human donor in good health. Some clones in this sample may be carry-over from other donors' samples.

This sequence joins TRBV6-6 and TRBJ2-2; TCRdb calls TRBD2, which cannot be checked without DNA. This CDR3 is built from 17 residues. Germline loops: CDR1 MNHNY, CDR2 SVGAGI (reference sequence). The CDR3 loop reads CASIHTLAGGLGGELFF.

The V call is TRBV20-1, the J call TRBJ2-1; checking the TCRdb D call of TRBD2 is not possible without DNA. Germline values: CDR1 DFQATT, CDR2 SNEGSKA (reference sequence). The CDR3 contains 21 residues. The CDR3 sequence is CSARPLAGEVEGLSRRDEQFF.

The rearrangement joins TRBV20-1 to TRBJ1-3. Germline loops: CDR1 DFQATT, CDR2 SNEGSKA (reference sequence). The CDR3 sequence is 14 residues long. CDR3 region: CSAREYSSGNTIYF.

V and J are TRBV7-9 and TRBJ1-5. The length of the CDR3 is 16 residues. The germline V gene has CDR1 SEHNR and CDR2 FQNEAQ (reference sequence). The CDR3 region is CASSASGRYSNQPQHF.

The rearrangement uses TRBV27 and TRBJ2-1; TCRdb's D call, TRBD1, is unchecked because there is no DNA. The CDR3 is made up of 14 amino acids. Germline V gene sequence: CDR1 MNHEY, CDR2 SMNVEV (reference sequence). CDR3 protein: CASSLSIRGEGQFF.

The CDR3 reads CASSQGGTADEQFF. V gene TRBV4-3 combines with J gene TRBJ2-1; TCRdb returns TRBD1, unconfirmable since there is no DNA. Germline assignment: CDR1 LGHNA and CDR2 YSLEER. The CDR3 loop spans 14 amino acids.

The chain employs TRBV7-9 and TRBJ2-5; with no DNA, the TCRdb D assignment of TRBD2 cannot be verified. This CDR3 has 12 amino acids. Per germline, CDR1 SEHNR and CDR2 FQNEAQ (reference sequence). The CDR3 spells CASSLVAETQYF.

The CDR3 loop is CATSDRSGETYNEQFF. The chain combines TRBV24-1 with TRBJ2-1; absent DNA, TCRdb's TRBD2 call cannot be checked. The CDR3 runs 16 residues. Germline assignment: CDR1 KGHDR and CDR2 SFDVKD.

The chain links TRBV28 to TRBJ2-2. From germline, CDR1 is MDHEN and CDR2 SYDVKM. The CDR3 loop spans 16 amino acids. The CDR3 here is CASSLFWGTNTGELFF.